This TCR beta chain is drawn from a study of identifying expanded T cells in peripheral blood. Study observations and caveats: Technical replicates showed roughly 1.2 changed clones; roughly two weeks about 16; four weeks 19. Variance in clone template counts between roughly two-week samples significantly increased with total template count across all healthy donors.

As for this clone: The antigen is undetermined.

Data came from immunoSEQ multiplex PCR; TCRdb stores just in-frame clones and leaves some out. Found here are tens of thousands of clones, more than 75% of them singletons; the top ten hold just over 4.5%. The V gene lost 0 bases and the J gene lost 4 bases, with 6 bases spanning the gap. Germline values: CDR1 MRHNA, CDR2 SNTAGT. There are 13 residues in the CDR3. Collection occurred without any documented infections or immune events in donors. The source of this sequence is a person aged 18 to 70 in good health. The chain couples TRBV6-4 to TRBJ1-2; D is unresolved. Sequences were obtained from blood. The CDR3 reads CASSDSPGYGYTF. The CDR3 DNA reads as TGTGCCAGCAGTGACTCTCCAGGCTATGGCTACACCTTC.